A selection of T cell receptor beta chains follows, all from one sample in a study of T cell repertoires in cytomegalovirus infection. Antigen specificity for these receptors is unknown. TCRdb used MiXCR to reprocess the reads, holding one entry per CDR3 protein. The sample lists roughly 700,000 distinct CDR3 sequences, 30% to 35% occurring once. Specimen: cultured PBMCs, collected from culture after CMV antigen stimulation. These receptors originate from a human donor in good health (CMV status not recorded). Some clones in this sample may be carry-over from other donors' samples. Each CDR3 is given with its conserved first and last residue. The D gene is left open where the match is weak. Clone size appears in some rows only: once, few, many, or a class for an expanded clone.

clone size | D gene | J gene | V gene | CDR3 DNA | CDR3 protein
. | . | TRBJ2-3 | TRBV12-3/TRBV12-4 | TGTGCCAGCAGTCCGCAGGACACTAGCACAGATACGCAGTATTTT | CASSPQDTSTDTQYF
few | . | TRBJ1-5 | TRBV12-3/TRBV12-4 | TGTGCCAGCAGTTTAGGCGGGGAGAGGAGTCAGCCCCAGCATTTT | CASSLGGERSQPQHF
few | TRBD1 | TRBJ2-5 | TRBV12-3/TRBV12-4 | TGTGCCAGCAGGAGGGACAGGGGCGGAGAGACCCAGTACTTC | CASRRDRGGETQYF
. | . | TRBJ2-7 | TRBV4-1 | TGCGCCAGCAGCCTTGGGGTCCTACTCTCCTACGAGCAGTACTTC | CASSLGVLLSYEQYF
. | TRBD2 | TRBJ2-5 | TRBV20-1 | TGCAGTGCTAGAGATGTGCGGGAGGGCCGTGAGACCCAGTACTTC | CSARDVREGRETQYF
. | . | TRBJ2-1 | TRBV7-2 | TGTGCCAGCAGCTTAGTACTAAACGATGAGCAGTTCTTC | CASSLVLNDEQFF
. | TRBD2 | TRBJ2-5 | TRBV6-1 | TGTGCCAGCAGTGTCCCGACTAGCGGCCAAGAGACCCAGTACTTC | CASSVPTSGQETQYF
. | . | TRBJ2-7 | TRBV5-4 | TGTGCCAGCAGCAGGGGGGGGGAGCGAATCGAGCAGTACTTC | CASSRGGERIEQYF
. | TRBD1 | TRBJ1-5 | TRBV19 | TGTGCCAGTCGAGGACAGGAGTCCTCTAATCAGCCCCAGCATTTT | CASRGQESSNQPQHF
. | . | TRBJ2-2 | TRBV7-9 | TGTGCCAGCAGCTTAGGCCAGGGGCCGAACACCGGGGAGCTGTTTTTT | CASSLGQGPNTGELFF
few | . | TRBJ1-5 | TRBV7-6 | TGTGCCAGCAGCTGGATTGGGGAGAGTGGGGGCAATCAGCCCCAGCATTTT | CASSWIGESGGNQPQHF
few | TRBD1 | TRBJ2-5 | TRBV18 | TGTGCCAGCTCACCGACCACAGGGGCCCAAGAGACCCAGTACTTC | CASSPTTGAQETQYF
few | . | TRBJ2-1 | TRBV7-9 | TGTGCCAGCAGCTTAGAGTTGGACAATGAGCAGTTCTTC | CASSLELDNEQFF
. | . | TRBJ2-1 | TRBV27 | TGTGCCAGCAGTTCCCCCACTAGATTCAAATACAATGAGCAGTTCTTC | CASSSPTRFKYNEQFF
. | . | TRBJ1-5 | TRBV19 | TGTGCCAGCAGTACGGGGGGCCTGAATCAGCCCCAGCATTTT | CASSTGGLNQPQHF
. | . | TRBJ1-1 | TRBV7-9 | TGTGCCAGCAGCCGGCCGCTCAGTGCAGCTTTCTTT | CASSRPLSAAFF
few | . | TRBJ1-4 | TRBV4-3 | TGCGCCAGCAGCCAAGTTATGGATGAAAAACTGTTTTTT | CASSQVMDEKLFF